This entry concerns a single TCR beta chain. Its antigen remains unidentified. This specimen comes from a study of T cells in Graves' hyperthyroidism and ophthalmopathy. Study summary: Upon initial diagnosis and before any treatment, peripheral blood was collected.

Looked up from germline, CDR1 is LNHDA and CDR2 is SQIVND (reference sequence). V lost 0 bases, J lost 7 bases, and 10 bases lay in between. This CDR3 comprises 13 residues. Researchers amplified the TCR beta CDR3 regions from RNA transcripts. The HTBI primer set served for first-round RT-PCR of the TCR CDR3. TCRdb fed the multiplex PCR reads into MiXCR, producing one record per CDR3 protein. In the table there are 800,000 or so distinct CDR3 sequences, 35% to 45% of which are singletons. General study findings and limits: Researchers found most expanded thyroid clonotypes above 0.001 in blood as well.

This TCR derives from a man younger than 35 with Graves' hyperthyroidism. The chain carries TRBV19 and TRBJ2-7; D remains unclear. Specimen: blood. CDR3 in DNA: TGTGCCAGTAGTATAGAGGGCTATGGGGAGCAGTACTTC. Protein: CASSIEGYGEQYF.